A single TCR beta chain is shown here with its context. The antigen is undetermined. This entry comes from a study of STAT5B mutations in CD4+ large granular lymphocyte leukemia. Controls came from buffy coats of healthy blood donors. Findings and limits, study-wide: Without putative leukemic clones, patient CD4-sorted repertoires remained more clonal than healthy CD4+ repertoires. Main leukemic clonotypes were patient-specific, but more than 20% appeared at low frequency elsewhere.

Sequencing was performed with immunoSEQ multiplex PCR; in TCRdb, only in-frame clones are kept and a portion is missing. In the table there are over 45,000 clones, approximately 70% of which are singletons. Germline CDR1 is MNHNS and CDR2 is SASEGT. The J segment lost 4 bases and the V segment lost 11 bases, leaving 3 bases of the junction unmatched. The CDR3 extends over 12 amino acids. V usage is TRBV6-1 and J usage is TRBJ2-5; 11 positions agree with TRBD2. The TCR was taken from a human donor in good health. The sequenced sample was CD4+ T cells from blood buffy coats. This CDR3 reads CAATSGGETQYF. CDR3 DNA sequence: TGTGCCGCAACTAGCGGGGGAGAGACCCAGTACTTC.